This T cell receptor beta chain comes out of a study of T cells in Graves' hyperthyroidism and ophthalmopathy. V lost 6 bases to trimming and J lost 5 bases, with 17 bases between them. Germline V gene lookup returns CDR1 SQVTM and CDR2 ANQGSEA. CDR3 length: 14 amino acids. This clonotype is a singleton in its sample. As the CDR3 is not closed by the conserved phenylalanine or tryptophan, this likely results from a read error. Patients were excluded for uncontrolled infection, other autoimmune disease, pregnancy or lactation. For the diagnoses, clinical symptoms, serum thyroxine and TRAb, thyroid ultrasound and orbital computed tomography were used. Amplified TCR beta CDR3 regions derived from RNA transcripts. Carried out on the TCR CDR3, a first-round RT-PCR used the HTBI primer set. TCRdb called the multiplex PCR reads again in MiXCR, with one record for every CDR3 protein. Of 400,000 to 500,000 distinct CDR3 sequences in the sample, around 15% are singletons; the top ten hold about 5%.

Sequenced input: blood. This chain links TRBV29-1 with TRBJ1-5; D uncertain. The receptor was derived from a woman aged 18-29 years with Graves' hyperthyroidism. As DNA, the CDR3 is TGCAGCGTCAAGACGGACGGGTCGTATCAGCCCCAGCATATT. Amino acid sequence: CSVKTDGSYQPQHI.